This TCR beta chain is from a study of blood T cell repertoires in COVID-19. The overall study: The cDNA or gDNA used as material had been derived from T cells, B-cell-depleted T cells, or PBMCs.

The CDR3 consists of 14 residues. V lost 7 bases and J 2 bases, leaving 15 bases between the germline ends. Germline loops: CDR1 SQVTM, CDR2 ANQGSEA. Authors' data handling: Estimated nucleated cell counts came from reference gene primer amplification. Produced via immunoSEQ multiplex PCR; TCRdb's table is partial and in-frame only. V and J calls plus clone size are reproduced from that table; the DNA served to infer D and trimming. The top ten hold less than 15% of the sample, which has some 78,000 clones, over 75% seen once. V gene TRBV29-1 combines with J gene TRBJ2-1; tentative D call: TRBD1 (6 bases). Sequencing was carried out using peripheral blood. The sequence was obtained from a man between 65 and 85 years old with active or convalescent COVID-19. CDR3 residues: CSALGGTTYNEQFF. CDR3 DNA: TGCAGCGCTCTAGGGGGTACGACCTACAATGAGCAGTTCTTC.